The next 9 T cell receptor beta chains were all read from a single sample in a study of T-cell reconstitution after alpha-beta-depleted transplantation in children. Unique molecular identifiers were incorporated during preparation of the TCRbeta library. MiXCR, applied by TCRdb to the PCR reads, yields one record per CDR3 protein. Of approximately 490,000 distinct CDR3 sequences listed, over 9.5% are singletons. The source was PBMCs, collected before TCRalphabeta/CD19-depleted stem cell transplant. Receptors originate from a child aged 2-15 years with inherited bone marrow failure, due to receive a stem cell transplant.

This clonotype was picked up many times. The chain carries TRBV6-5 and TRBJ2-3, with D perhaps matching TRBD2 (6 bases). The germline V gene encodes CDR1 MNHEY and CDR2 SVGAGI. The V end lost 0 bases, the J end lost 8 bases, and 18 bases lay between the germline ends. The length of the CDR3 is 16 residues. In DNA form, the CDR3 reads TGTGCCAGCAGTTACTCGGGATTGGCTAGCGCGGCTACGCAGTATTTT. It encodes CASSYSGLASAATQYF.

The sample holds many counts of this clonotype. The chain employs TRBV4-2 and TRBJ2-2, with TRBD1 matching over 8 bases. Germline trimming cut 1 base from V and 7 bases from J; bases unmatched to any gene: 5. Germline CDR1 reads LGHNA; CDR2 reads YNFKEQ. CDR3 length equals 15 residues. The chain's CDR3 is CASSQGRTGHGELFF. CDR3 nucleotide sequence: TGTGCCAGCAGCCAAGGGAGGACAGGGCACGGGGAGCTGTTTTTT.

This clonotype was counted at least ten times. In nucleotides, the CDR3 is TGTGCCAGCAGCCAGGCCGCGACTAGCGGATGGGAGACCCAGTACTTC. It yields the protein CASSQAATSGWETQYF. The V call is TRBV11-2, the J call TRBJ2-5; TRBD2 agrees at 9 bases. Losses at the gene ends were 5 bases for V and 5 bases for J; bases not matched to a gene: 12. There are 16 residues in the CDR3. CDR1 is SGHAT, CDR2 FQNNGV, per germline.

This clonotype was seen repeatedly, ten times or more. The rearrangement links TRBV18 to TRBJ1-2; no firm D call. Between the trimmed V and J ends, which lost 0 bases and 6 bases, there was a span of 14 bases. Germline CDR1 reads KGHSH; CDR2 reads LQKENI. The CDR3 is made up of 15 amino acids. As DNA, the CDR3 is TGTGCCAGCTCACCACCTGGGCTACGGCTAGATGGCTACACCTTC. It encodes CASSPPGLRLDGYTF.

This clonotype has a count of ten or more. The chain couples TRBV20-1 to TRBJ1-1, with D hard to call. V dropped 5 bases and J dropped 3 bases, with 10 bases sitting between them. Germline CDR1 DFQATT, CDR2 SNEGSKA (reference sequence). The CDR3 length is 12 residues. CDR3 DNA: TGCAGTGCTCCGAGGGCGGACACTGAAGCTTTCTTT. Translated, it gives CSAPRADTEAFF.

The table lists this clonotype with a few counts. One end of the junction does not line up with germline, which may come from a read error. This chain joins TRBV5-1 and TRBJ2-1; tentative D call: TRBD2 (6 bases). Germline V gives CDR1 SGHRS, CDR2 YFSETQ. This CDR3 comprises 12 residues. Written as DNA, the CDR3 is TGCGCCAGCAGCTTCCCTCGCGGGGTGTCGGTCTTC. This translates into CASSFPRGVSVF.

Many counts were recorded for this clonotype. The genes are TRBV4-1 and TRBJ1-1; maybe TRBD1 (5 bases). Looked up from germline, CDR1 is MGHRA and CDR2 is YSYEKL. The CDR3 sequence is 14 residues long. V was pared by 3 bases and J by 4 bases, with 12 bases between. This CDR3 reads CASSQRRGPTEAFF. In DNA, the CDR3 is TGCGCCAGCAGCCAGAGGAGGGGTCCCACTGAAGCTTTCTTT.

This chain uses TRBV7-9 with TRBJ2-1; D is undetermined. There are 11 residues in the CDR3. CDR1 is SEHNR, CDR2 FQNEAQ, per germline (reference sequence). Trimming left V 8 bases short and J 9 bases short, with 11 bases between. The CDR3 loop reads CASGVALEQFF. CDR3 coding DNA: TGTGCCAGCGGGGTAGCACTTGAGCAGTTCTTC. Using reference TRBV7-9 and TRBJ2-1 for the parts outside the CDR3, the full variable domain is DTGVSQNPRHKITKRGQNVTFRCDPISEHNRLYWYRQTLGQGPEFLTYFQNEAQLEKSRLLSDRFSAERPKGSFSTLEIQRTEQGDSAMYLCASGVALEQFFGPGTRLTVL.

At least ten counts were recorded for this clonotype. The CDR3 sequence: CASSSEVTTEAFF. The CDR3 nucleotides are TGCGCCAGCAGCTCGGAGGTGACCACTGAAGCTTTCTTT. The rearrangement links TRBV5-1 to TRBJ1-1; D unresolved. V lost 3 bases and J 4 bases, leaving 10 bases between the germline ends. Germline lookup yields CDR1 SGHRS and CDR2 YFSETQ. The CDR3 runs 13 residues.